This TCR beta chain originates from a study of cytomegalovirus exposure and HLA in healthy donors. Study findings and constraints: Researchers counted around 180 TCR beta chains as cytomegalovirus-associated. Reports indicated that the classifier achieved high specificity and sensitivity in diagnosing cytomegalovirus status. In vitro checks showed that three CMV-associated chains really do target CMV antigens.

About this clone itself: Its matching antigen is unknown.

Libraries were prepared by immunoSEQ multiplex PCR; TCRdb keeps only in-frame clonotypes and omits some of them. The data hold nearly 110,000 clones, with 88% observed a single time. V was trimmed by 5 bases and J by 7 bases, leaving 20 bases between them. In germline, CDR1 is SSHAT, CDR2 FNYEAQ (reference sequence). This CDR3 is 16 amino acids long. The J gene is TRBJ2-2, the V gene TRBV7-7; D is perhaps TRBD1 (5 bases). Sequenced: PBMCs. The source is a woman aged 18-29 years in good health and CMV-seropositive. In nucleotides, the CDR3 is TGTGCCAGCAGCCCGAGTCCCAGGGTCGGTAACGGGGAGCTGTTTTTT. Protein: CASSPSPRVGNGELFF.